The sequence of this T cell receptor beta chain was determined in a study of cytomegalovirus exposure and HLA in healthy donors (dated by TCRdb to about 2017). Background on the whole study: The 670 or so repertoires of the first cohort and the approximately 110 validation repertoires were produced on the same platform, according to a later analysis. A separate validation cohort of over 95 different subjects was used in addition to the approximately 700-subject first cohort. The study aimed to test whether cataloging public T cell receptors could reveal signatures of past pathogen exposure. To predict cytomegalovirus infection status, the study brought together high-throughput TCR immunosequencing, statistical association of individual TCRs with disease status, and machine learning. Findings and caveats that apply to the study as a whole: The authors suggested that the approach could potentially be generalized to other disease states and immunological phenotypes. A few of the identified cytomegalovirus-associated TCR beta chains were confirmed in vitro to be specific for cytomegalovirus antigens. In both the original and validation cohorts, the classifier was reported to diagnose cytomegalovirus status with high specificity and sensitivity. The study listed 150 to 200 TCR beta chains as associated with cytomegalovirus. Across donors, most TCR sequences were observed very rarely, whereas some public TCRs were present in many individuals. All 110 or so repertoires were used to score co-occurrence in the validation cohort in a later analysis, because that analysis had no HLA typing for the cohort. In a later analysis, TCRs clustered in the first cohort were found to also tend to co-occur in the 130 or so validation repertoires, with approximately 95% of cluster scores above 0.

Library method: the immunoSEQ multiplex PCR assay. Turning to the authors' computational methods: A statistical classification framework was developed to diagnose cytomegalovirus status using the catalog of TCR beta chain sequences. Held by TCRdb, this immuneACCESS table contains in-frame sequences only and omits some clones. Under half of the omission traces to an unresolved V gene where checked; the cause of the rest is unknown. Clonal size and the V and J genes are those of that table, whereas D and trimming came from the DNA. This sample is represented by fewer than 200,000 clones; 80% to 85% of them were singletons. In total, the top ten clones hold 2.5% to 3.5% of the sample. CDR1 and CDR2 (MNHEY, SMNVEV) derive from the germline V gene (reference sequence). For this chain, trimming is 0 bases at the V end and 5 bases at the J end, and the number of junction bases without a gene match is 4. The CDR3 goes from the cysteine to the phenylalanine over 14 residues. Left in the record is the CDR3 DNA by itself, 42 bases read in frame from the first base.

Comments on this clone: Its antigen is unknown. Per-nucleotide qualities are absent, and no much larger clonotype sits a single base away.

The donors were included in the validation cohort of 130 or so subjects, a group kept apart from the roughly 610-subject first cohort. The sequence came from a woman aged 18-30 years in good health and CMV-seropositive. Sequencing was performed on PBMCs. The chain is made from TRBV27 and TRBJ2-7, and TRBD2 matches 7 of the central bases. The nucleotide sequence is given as TGTGCCAGCAGTTTATCGATGGGAGGGAACGAGCAGTACTTC. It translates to CASSLSMGGNEQYF.